This record concerns one T cell receptor (beta chain) sequence. CDR3 length equals 14 residues. The germline CDR1 and CDR2 sequences are SNHLY and FYNNEI. Deletions cut 7 bases from V and 4 bases from J, with 14 bases between. Produced via immunoSEQ multiplex PCR; TCRdb's table is partial and in-frame only. This sample has around 140,000 clones; more than 85% occur once, and the top ten carry roughly 3.1%. These data come from a study of control samples from healthy donors and cancer patients. Sequences were obtained from blood. This chain links TRBV2 with TRBJ2-1, with a possible D match to TRBD2 (6 bases). This receptor was obtained from a man aged 25 to 40 in good health. The CDR3 nucleotides are TGTGCCAGCAAATCGGGGGAGCCTTACAATGAGCAGTTCTTC. Its translation is CASKSGEPYNEQFF. Drawing the rest from reference TRBV2 and TRBJ2-1, the complete variable domain is EPEVTQTPSHQVTQMGQEVILRCVPISNHLYFYWYRQILGQKVEFLVSFYNNEISEKSEIFDDQFSVERPDGSNFTLKIRSTKLEDSAMYFCASKSGEPYNEQFFGPGTRLTVL.